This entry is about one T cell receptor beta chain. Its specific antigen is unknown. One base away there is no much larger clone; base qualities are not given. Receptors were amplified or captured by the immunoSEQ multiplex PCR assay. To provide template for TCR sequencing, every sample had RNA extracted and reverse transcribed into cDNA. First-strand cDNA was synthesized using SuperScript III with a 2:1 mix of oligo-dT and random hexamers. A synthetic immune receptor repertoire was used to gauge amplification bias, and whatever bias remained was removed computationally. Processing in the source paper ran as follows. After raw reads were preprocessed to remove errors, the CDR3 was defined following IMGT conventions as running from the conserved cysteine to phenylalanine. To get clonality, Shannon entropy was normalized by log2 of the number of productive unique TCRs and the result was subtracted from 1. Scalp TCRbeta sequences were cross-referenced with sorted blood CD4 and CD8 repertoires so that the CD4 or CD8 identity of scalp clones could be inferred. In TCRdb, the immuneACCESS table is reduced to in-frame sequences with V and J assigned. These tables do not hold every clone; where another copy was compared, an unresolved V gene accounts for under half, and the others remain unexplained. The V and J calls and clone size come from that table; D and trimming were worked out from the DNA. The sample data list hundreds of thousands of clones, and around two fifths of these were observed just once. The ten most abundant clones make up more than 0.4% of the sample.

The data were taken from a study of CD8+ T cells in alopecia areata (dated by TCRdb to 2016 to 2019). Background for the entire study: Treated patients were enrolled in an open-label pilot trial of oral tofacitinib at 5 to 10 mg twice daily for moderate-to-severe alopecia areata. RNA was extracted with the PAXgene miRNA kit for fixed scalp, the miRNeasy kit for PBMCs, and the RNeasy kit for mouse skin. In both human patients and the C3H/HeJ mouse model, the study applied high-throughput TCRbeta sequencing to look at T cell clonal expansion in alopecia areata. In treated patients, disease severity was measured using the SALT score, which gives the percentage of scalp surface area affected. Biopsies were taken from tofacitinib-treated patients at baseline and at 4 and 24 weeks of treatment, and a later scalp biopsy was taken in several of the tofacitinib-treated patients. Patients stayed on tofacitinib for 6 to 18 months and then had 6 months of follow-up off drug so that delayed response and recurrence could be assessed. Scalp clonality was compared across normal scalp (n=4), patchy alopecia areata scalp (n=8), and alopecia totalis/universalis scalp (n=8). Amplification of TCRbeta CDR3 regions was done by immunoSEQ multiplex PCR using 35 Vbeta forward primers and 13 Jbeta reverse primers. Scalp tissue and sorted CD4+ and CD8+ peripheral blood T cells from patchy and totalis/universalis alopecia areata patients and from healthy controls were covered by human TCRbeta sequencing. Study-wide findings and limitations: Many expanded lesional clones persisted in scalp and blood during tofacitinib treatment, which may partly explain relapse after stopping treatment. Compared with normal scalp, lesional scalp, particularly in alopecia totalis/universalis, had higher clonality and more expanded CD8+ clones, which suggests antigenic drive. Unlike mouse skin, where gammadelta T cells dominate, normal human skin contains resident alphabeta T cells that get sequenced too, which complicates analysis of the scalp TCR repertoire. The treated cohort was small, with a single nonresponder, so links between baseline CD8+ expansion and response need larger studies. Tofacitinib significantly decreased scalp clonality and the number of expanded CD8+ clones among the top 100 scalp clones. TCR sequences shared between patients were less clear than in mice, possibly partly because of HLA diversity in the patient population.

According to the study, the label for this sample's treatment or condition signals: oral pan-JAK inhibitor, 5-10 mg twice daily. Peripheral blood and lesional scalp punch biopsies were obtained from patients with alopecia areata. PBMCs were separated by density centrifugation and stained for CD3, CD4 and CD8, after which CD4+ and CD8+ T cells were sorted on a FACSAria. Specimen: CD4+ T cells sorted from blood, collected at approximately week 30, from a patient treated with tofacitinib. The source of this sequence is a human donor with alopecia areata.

The CDR3 protein: CASSPRDFATQYF. The bases read TGTGCCAGCAGCCCAAGGGATTTTGCGACCCAGTACTTC. This receptor chain uses TRBV7-6 and TRBJ2-5; the D gene lacks a confident call. CDR1 and CDR2, per the germline V gene, are SGHVS and FNYEAQ. At the junction V is shortened by 5 bases and J by 7 bases, with 14 bases in between. The CDR3 contains 13 residues, cysteine and phenylalanine counted. CDR3 DNA is the only sequence kept; it has 39 bases, read in frame from the first base.